These 17 T cell receptor beta chains share one sample of origin, sequenced in a study of naive and memory T cell subsets. The beta constant-region primer was an equimolar mix of two oligonucleotides covering TRBC1 and TRBC2. The ligated cDNA underwent four PCR rounds using SP2 and nested alpha and beta constant-region primers. TCRdb fed the UMI-ligation and nested PCR reads into MiXCR, producing one record per CDR3 protein. The sample records more than 100,000 distinct CDR3 sequences, 35% to 40% being singletons. The sequenced sample was central memory CD4+ T cells from blood. The receptors were sampled from a human donor in good health.

V gene TRBV29-1 combines with J gene TRBJ1-1, with a tentative D call TRBD1 (5 bases). Trimming took off 4 bases at V and 0 bases at J, with 12 bases between the two ends. The CDR3 runs 14 residues. From germline, CDR1 is SQVTM and CDR2 ANQGSEA. Written as DNA, the CDR3 is TGCAGCGTTGGTTCAGGGAACATGAACACTGAAGCTTTCTTT. The encoded protein is CSVGSGNMNTEAFF.

The CDR3 protein is CASSDIPRRDTEAFF. CDR3 bases: TGTGCCAGCAGTGATATCCCTCGCAGGGACACTGAAGCTTTCTTT. The chain couples TRBV2 to TRBJ1-1; D possibly corresponds to TRBD1 (5 bases). This CDR3 contains 15 residues. V was pared by 3 bases and J by 3 bases, with 14 bases between. Germline V lookup: CDR1 SNHLY, CDR2 FYNNEI.

This clonotype was picked up many times. The chain carries TRBV6-2 or TRBV6-3 and TRBJ1-5; D is undetermined. CDR1 MNHEY and CDR2 SVGEGT come from the germline V gene. V lost 4 bases and J 3 bases, leaving 10 bases between the germline ends. The CDR3 covers 14 residues. The CDR3 spells CASSWRNFNQPQHF. The CDR3 nucleotides are TGTGCCAGCAGTTGGAGGAACTTCAATCAGCCCCAGCATTTT.

The chain links TRBV7-2 to TRBJ1-2; D gene ambiguous. The CDR3 is 13 residues long. V lost 2 bases to trimming and J lost 2 bases, with 6 bases between them. CDR1 and CDR2 (germline): SGHTA, FQGNSA. CDR3 nucleotides: TGTGCCAGCAGCTTACAGAGGAACTATGGCTACACCTTC. This sequence encodes CASSLQRNYGYTF.

This sequence joins TRBV20-1 and TRBJ2-7; 11 bases map to TRBD2. With 1 base clipped from V and 4 bases from J, the junction kept 3 bases outside the gene matches. The CDR3 covers 14 residues. Germline V gene lookup returns CDR1 DFQATT and CDR2 SNEGSKA (reference sequence). The CDR3: CSARVASGGYEQYF. The CDR3 coding sequence is TGCAGTGCTAGAGTTGCTAGCGGGGGGTACGAGCAGTACTTC.

The J gene is TRBJ2-7, the V gene TRBV6-1; 12 bases align to TRBD2. The CDR3 spans 18 residues. With 2 bases clipped from V and 3 bases from J, the junction kept 11 bases outside the gene matches. CDR1 is MNHNS, CDR2 SASEGT, per germline. The CDR3 DNA follows: TGTGCCAGCAGTGAAAAGTCACTAGCGGGAGGAGAACACTACGAGCAGTACTTC. Translated: CASSEKSLAGGEHYEQYF.

This rearrangement joins TRBV7-2 to TRBJ2-3, with 7 bases fitting TRBD2. The ends lost 5 bases at V and 3 bases at J; junction bases unmatched: 23. CDR3 length: 20 residues. CDR1 is SGHTA and CDR2 is FQGNSA in the germline V gene. CDR3 region: CASSHVPPQRGSWRTDTQYF. In DNA form, the CDR3 reads TGTGCCAGCAGCCACGTGCCCCCCCAACGCGGGAGTTGGAGAACAGATACGCAGTATTTT. Together with reference TRBV7-2 and TRBJ2-3, the CDR3 gives the full variable domain: GAGVSQSPSNKVTEKGKDVELRCDPISGHTALYWYRQSLGQGLEFLIYFQGNSAPDKSGLPSDRFSAERTGGSVSTLTIQRTQQEDSAVYLCASSHVPPQRGSWRTDTQYFGPGTRLTVL.

This clonotype was found many times. The V and J genes are TRBV10-3 and TRBJ2-3, with D unresolved. The CDR3 has 17 residues. The V end lost 3 bases, the J end lost 4 bases, and 20 bases lay between the germline ends. Germline CDR1 reads ENHRY; CDR2 reads SYGVKD. CDR3 sequence (DNA): TGTGCCATCAGTGACCCCCTCCTTCTAGTTGGGTCAGATACGCAGTATTTT. Amino acid sequence: CAISDPLLLVGSDTQYF.

The chain recombines TRBV13 with TRBJ2-1; TRBD1 matches 9 bases. Per the germline V gene, CDR1 is PRHDT and CDR2 is FYEKMQ (reference sequence). The ends lost 4 bases at V and 0 bases at J; junction bases unmatched: 4. The CDR3 is 16 amino acids. The CDR3 loop reads CASSSGTGSSYNEQFF. CDR3 nucleotide sequence: TGTGCCAGCAGCTCCGGGACAGGGAGCTCCTACAATGAGCAGTTCTTC.

This rearrangement joins TRBV29-1 to TRBJ1-1; D gene uncertain. V gave up 0 bases and J gave up 6 bases, with 14 bases separating them. Germline CDR1 and CDR2: SQVTM and ANQGSEA. The length of the CDR3 is 14 residues. The CDR3 reads CSVEEGRPRSEAFF. The DNA of the CDR3 is TGCAGCGTTGAAGAGGGCAGGCCCCGGTCTGAAGCTTTCTTT.

The CDR3 DNA reads TGTGCCATCAGTGAGGAAGGCTTTTGGGGCTACACCTTC. Residues: CAISEEGFWGYTF. The chain has TRBV10-3 and TRBJ1-2; D not resolved. Germline V gene data show CDR1 as ENHRY and CDR2 as SYGVKD. The CDR3 contains 13 residues. Trimming shortened V by 2 bases and J by 8 bases, and 12 bases separated the two germline ends.

This clonotype showed up just a few times. The chain combines TRBV29-1 with TRBJ2-1; TRBD1 aligns across 8 bases. Germline loops: CDR1 SQVTM, CDR2 ANQGSEA. CDR3 length equals 14 residues. The trim removed 7 bases at V and 2 bases at J, leaving 7 bases unmatched. The CDR3 nucleotides read TGCAGCGCGACGACAGGGGCAACCTACAATGAGCAGTTCTTC. Encoded protein: CSATTGATYNEQFF.

This clonotype was observed a handful of times. The chain recombines TRBV6-5 with TRBJ1-2; TRBD1 might be the D (6 bases). The germline V gene has CDR1 MNHEY and CDR2 SVGAGI. Trimming took 5 bases from V and 2 from J, leaving 9 bases between them. The CDR3 sequence is 13 residues long. The CDR3 DNA follows: TGTGCCAGCAGTCAGGACAGCAACTATGGCTACACCTTC. The encoded protein is CASSQDSNYGYTF.

The chain is built from TRBV24-1 and TRBJ2-3, with 7 nucleotides matching TRBD2. The CDR3 loop spans 16 amino acids. Germline lookup yields CDR1 KGHDR and CDR2 SFDVKD. Trimming removed 4 bases from V and 0 bases from J; junction bases left unmatched: 6. The CDR3 bases are TGTGCCACCAGTGACCCGACTAGCAGGAGCACAGATACGCAGTATTTT. Amino acid sequence: CATSDPTSRSTDTQYF.

The genes are TRBV19 and TRBJ1-2, with D unresolved. Germline values: CDR1 LNHDA, CDR2 SQIVND (reference sequence). The CDR3 is made up of 15 amino acids. Trimming shortened V by 1 base and J by 5 bases, and 14 bases separated the two germline ends. CDR3 residues: CASSIGGQAVYGYTF. In nucleotides, the CDR3 is TGTGCCAGTAGTATAGGCGGCCAGGCCGTTTATGGCTACACCTTC.

The CDR3 bases are TGCAGTGCTAGAAGAGGTGGGGACTCCTCCTACGAGCAGTACTTC. This translates into CSARRGGDSSYEQYF. J is TRBJ2-7 and V is TRBV20-1, with a tentative D call TRBD2 (6 bases). Between the trimmed V and J ends, which lost 2 bases and 0 bases, there was a span of 14 bases. The CDR3 contains 15 residues. Germline CDR1 is DFQATT and CDR2 is SNEGSKA (reference sequence).

The chain uses TRBV12-3 or TRBV12-4 and TRBJ1-3; 10 nucleotides agree with TRBD1. CDR3 length: 16 residues. After removal of 6 bases from V and 2 bases from J, the junction contained 7 bases not matched to a gene. This chain's CDR3 is CASSRPGTGAGNTIYF. The DNA for the CDR3 is TGTGCCAGCAGCCGTCCCGGGACAGGGGCTGGAAACACCATATATTTT.